The 31 T cell receptor beta chains below come from one sample, sequenced in a study of blood T cell repertoires in COVID-19. Measured with immunoSEQ multiplex PCR; TCRdb has only the in-frame clones, and not every one. The sample carries more than 250,000 clones, 75% to 85% recorded once. The material sequenced was peripheral blood. These receptors came from a man over 45 with active or convalescent COVID-19.

The chain links TRBV24-1 to TRBJ1-2; TRBD1 agrees at 7 bases. Germline V CDR1 and CDR2: KGHDR, SFDVKD. Germline trimming cut 1 base from V and 8 bases from J; bases unmatched to any gene: 15. The CDR3 has 17 residues. CDR3 in amino acids: CATSDFKGVSGRGGYTF. CDR3 DNA sequence: TGTGCCACCAGTGATTTTAAAGGTGTTTCGGGCAGGGGGGGCTACACCTTC.

The CDR3 loop reads CASSLSQGYGYTF. The CDR3, as DNA: TGCGCCAGCAGCTTATCACAGGGCTATGGCTACACCTTC. This sequence joins TRBV5-1 and TRBJ1-2; a weak D match, TRBD1 (6 bases). The germline gives CDR1 SGHRS, CDR2 YFSETQ. The CDR3 covers 13 residues. V lost 2 bases to trimming and J lost 4 bases, with 9 bases between them. Drawing the rest from reference TRBV5-1 and TRBJ1-2, the complete variable domain is KAGVTQTPRYLIKTRGQQVTLSCSPISGHRSVSWYQQTPGQGLQFLFEYFSETQRNKGNFPGRFSGRQFSNSRSEMNVSTLELGDSALYLCASSLSQGYGYTFGSGTRLTVV.

The CDR3 is CASSLAGPRNTGELFF. The CDR3 DNA is TGTGCCAGCAGCTTAGCTGGCCCTAGGAACACCGGGGAGCTGTTTTTT. The rearrangement uses TRBV7-6 and TRBJ2-2; D remains unclear. Germline CDR1 and CDR2: SGHVS and FNYEAQ. This CDR3 has 16 amino acids. V was trimmed by 0 bases and J by 1 base, leaving 9 bases between them.

V gene TRBV5-1 combines with J gene TRBJ1-1, with 8 bases aligning to TRBD1. CDR1 is SGHRS and CDR2 is YFSETQ in the germline V gene. This CDR3 spans 16 amino acids. The V segment lost 0 bases and the J segment 0 bases; nucleotides outside the gene matches: 4. In nucleotides, the CDR3 is TGCGCCAGCAGCTTGGCGGGGGGACAGGTGAACACTGAAGCTTTCTTT. Amino acid sequence: CASSLAGGQVNTEAFF.

This clone was picked up one time. The chain employs TRBV29-1 and TRBJ1-2; 7 nucleotides line up with TRBD1. Germline values: CDR1 SQVTM, CDR2 ANQGSEA. Unmatched junction bases numbered 6, after V lost 3 bases and J lost 8 bases. The CDR3 totals 12 residues. CDR3 DNA sequence: TGCAGCGTTGAGGACAGGCAACTGGGCTACACCTTC. Residues: CSVEDRQLGYTF.

The V and J genes are TRBV30 and TRBJ2-1; the match to TRBD2 covers 12 bases. This CDR3 is 19 amino acids long. J gave up 0 bases and V 1 base, and 10 bases lay outside the gene matches. Germline CDR1 and CDR2: GTSNPN and SVGIG (reference sequence). The CDR3 bases are TGTGCCTGGAGTGGGGGACTAGCGGGCCACTCCAGCTCCTACAATGAGCAGTTCTTC. It codes for CAWSGGLAGHSSSYNEQFF.

The chain uses TRBV9 and TRBJ2-4; perhaps TRBD1 as D (6 bases). Germline CDR1 is SGDLS and CDR2 is YYNGEE. This CDR3 has 14 residues. V was pared by 2 bases and J by 8 bases, with 14 bases between. The CDR3 coding sequence is TGTGCCAGCAGCGTGAGGGGGTTTAGGGACATTCAGTACTTC. Translating gives CASSVRGFRDIQYF.

This clone has only one observation. This sequence joins TRBV5-1 and TRBJ2-5; 7 nucleotides align to TRBD2. V lost 5 bases, J lost 1 base, and 8 bases stayed unmatched. The CDR3 spans 15 residues. Per the germline V gene, CDR1 is SGHRS and CDR2 is YFSETQ. The CDR3 is CASRVGGGAQETQYF. CDR3 nucleotides: TGCGCCAGCAGAGTGGGGGGAGGGGCCCAAGAGACCCAGTACTTC.

The chain is built from TRBV18 and TRBJ2-3; D is possibly TRBD1 (5 bases). Trimming took 6 bases from V and 5 from J, leaving 12 bases between them. The length of the CDR3 is 13 residues. In germline, CDR1 is KGHSH, CDR2 LQKENI. CDR3: CASSREQGDTQYF. In nucleotides, the CDR3 is TGTGCCAGCTCCCGAGAGCAGGGAGATACGCAGTATTTT.

The chain joins TRBV7-3 to TRBJ2-5; TRBD2 agrees at 10 bases. Germline assignment: CDR1 SGHTA and CDR2 FQGTGA. Losses at the gene ends were 5 bases for V and 5 bases for J; bases not matched to a gene: 8. The CDR3 covers 15 residues. CDR3 sequence: CASSDGTSEGETQYF. CDR3 bases: TGTGCCAGCAGCGACGGGACTAGCGAGGGGGAGACCCAGTACTTC.

The chain joins TRBV6-4 to TRBJ1-2, with D perhaps matching TRBD1 (5 bases). Trimming left V 3 bases short and J 2 bases short, with 19 bases between. Germline loops: CDR1 MRHNA, CDR2 SNTAGT. This CDR3 is 17 amino acids long. CDR3 in amino acids: CASSEWQGSKGNYGYTF. CDR3 DNA sequence: TGTGCCAGCAGTGAGTGGCAGGGCTCAAAGGGAAACTATGGCTACACCTTC.

J is TRBJ1-2 and V is TRBV7-2, with TRBD1 matching over 7 bases. This CDR3 spans 16 amino acids. With V trimmed by 4 bases and J by 1 base, 9 bases remained unmatched. Per the germline V gene, CDR1 is SGHTA and CDR2 is FQGNSA. CDR3 nucleotide sequence: TGTGCCAGCAGCTCCTACCCAGGGGGTGGTAACTATGGCTACACCTTC. Translated: CASSSYPGGGNYGYTF.

The chain combines TRBV18 with TRBJ2-2; maybe TRBD1 (6 bases). Germline loops: CDR1 KGHSH, CDR2 LQKENI. The CDR3 totals 14 residues. V lost 2 bases, J lost 6 bases, and 10 bases lay in between. The CDR3 DNA reads TGTGCCAGCTCACCAAACAGGGAGTCCGGGGAGCTGTTTTTT. As protein: CASSPNRESGELFF.

The chain combines TRBV12-5 with TRBJ2-1; D is possibly TRBD1 (5 bases). CDR3 length: 19 residues. V lost 0 bases and J lost 4, with 22 bases in between. Germline V lookup: CDR1 LGHNT, CDR2 FRNRAP. The CDR3 reads CASGLVQGASSPRYNEQFF. The CDR3 region has the DNA TGTGCTAGTGGTTTGGTACAAGGGGCCAGTTCCCCACGATACAATGAGCAGTTCTTC.

This chain uses TRBV28 with TRBJ2-5, with a possible D match to TRBD1 (5 bases). V lost 2 bases, J lost 5 bases, and 15 bases lay in between. Germline V gene lookup returns CDR1 MDHEN and CDR2 SYDVKM. The CDR3 is made up of 15 amino acids. This chain's CDR3 is CASSLRGRVTETQYF. CDR3 nucleotides: TGTGCCAGCAGTTTAAGGGGTAGGGTAACGGAGACCCAGTACTTC.

V and J are TRBV7-9 and TRBJ2-2, with 11 bases matching TRBD2. This CDR3 contains 17 residues. V shed 4 bases, J shed 4 bases, and the junction held 8 bases outside the gene matches. Germline V gene sequence: CDR1 SEHNR, CDR2 FQNEAQ (reference sequence). The DNA for the CDR3 is TGTGCCAGCAGCTCGTTCGGGACTAGCGGTAGCACCGGGGAGCTGTTTTTT. It is translated as CASSSFGTSGSTGELFF. Full variable domain (rest looked up from reference TRBV7-9 and TRBJ2-2): DTGVSQNPRHKITKRGQNVTFRCDPISEHNRLYWYRQTLGQGPEFLTYFQNEAQLEKSRLLSDRFSAERPKGSFSTLEIQRTEQGDSAMYLCASSSFGTSGSTGELFFGEGSRLTVL.

In its sample, this clone was seen once. The chain is built from TRBV18 and TRBJ2-5, with a tentative D call TRBD1 (6 bases). V was shortened by 4 bases and J by 5 bases, with 23 bases between the two germline ends. This CDR3 comprises 17 residues. Germline loops: CDR1 KGHSH, CDR2 LQKENI. CDR3 nucleotides: TGTGCCAGCTCACTAAAGGCGACAGGTGGGGGATTGGAGACCCAGTACTTC. Protein product: CASSLKATGGGLETQYF.

V usage is TRBV11-3 and J usage is TRBJ2-6; unclear D gene. This CDR3 has 13 amino acids. CDR1 is SGHNT, CDR2 YENEEA, per germline. The germline V and J ends were trimmed by 5 bases and 1 base, with 3 bases remaining between them. CDR3 sequence: CASSESGANVLTF. In DNA, the CDR3 is TGTGCCAGCAGCGAGTCTGGGGCCAACGTCCTGACTTTC. The full variable domain, completed using reference TRBV11-3 and TRBJ2-6, is EAGVVQSPRYKIIEKKQPVAFWCNPISGHNTLYWYLQNLGQGPELLIRYENEEAVDDSQLPKDRFSAERLKGVDSTLKIQPAELGDSAVYLCASSESGANVLTFGAGSRLTVL.

This chain uses TRBV29-1 with TRBJ1-3; D remains ambiguous. This CDR3 is 13 amino acids long. Between the trimmed V and J ends, which lost 4 bases and 3 bases, there was a span of 10 bases. Per the germline V gene, CDR1 is SQVTM and CDR2 is ANQGSEA. The CDR3 sequence is CSVVAGSGNTIYF. CDR3 in DNA: TGCAGCGTTGTCGCGGGTAGTGGAAACACCATATATTTT.

The chain employs TRBV30 and TRBJ2-4, with TRBD1 matching over 8 bases. Germline values: CDR1 GTSNPN, CDR2 SVGIG (reference sequence). The CDR3 is made up of 19 amino acids. The ends lost 0 bases at V and 1 base at J; junction bases unmatched: 14. CDR3 DNA sequence: TGTGCCTGGAGTGTACTGCGGGGCGACCAGGGGGCGGCCAAAAACATTCAGTACTTC. Translated: CAWSVLRGDQGAAKNIQYF.

This clone was counted many times. The chain carries TRBV19 and TRBJ1-2; D is perhaps TRBD1 (6 bases). Germline loops: CDR1 LNHDA, CDR2 SQIVND (reference sequence). V lost 3 bases and J lost 4, with 12 bases in between. CDR3 length equals 14 residues. CDR3 DNA: TGTGCCAGTAGTATCAACAGGGCCCTCTATGGCTACACCTTC. Protein: CASSINRALYGYTF. Full variable domain (rest looked up from reference TRBV19 and TRBJ1-2): DGGITQSPKYLFRKEGQNVTLSCEQNLNHDAMYWYRQDPGQGLRLIYYSQIVNDFQKGDIAEGYSVSREKKESFPLTVTSAQKNPTAFYLCASSINRALYGYTFGSGTRLTVV.

The chain carries TRBV10-2 and TRBJ1-5; no clear D. Germline CDR1 reads WSHSY; CDR2 reads SAAADI. The CDR3 spans 13 residues. With 0 bases removed from V and 7 bases from J, the gap between germline ends came to 7 bases. CDR3 in DNA: TGCGCCAGCAGTGAGTCCGGGGTCCAGCCCCAGCATTTT. Translating gives CASSESGVQPQHF.

The DNA of the CDR3 is TGTGCCAGCAGCTTGCAGGGATTAGGAGGAAACACCATATATTTT. Translating gives CASSLQGLGGNTIYF. V and J are TRBV5-6 and TRBJ1-3; possibly TRBD1 for D (5 bases). Germline-derived CDR1 and CDR2 are SGHDT and YYEEEE. V was clipped by 1 base and J by 4 bases, with 12 bases between them. The CDR3 has 15 amino acids.

The chain carries TRBV4-2 and TRBJ2-5, with 8 bases fitting TRBD1. Germline lookup yields CDR1 LGHNA and CDR2 YNFKEQ. This CDR3 has 15 residues. V was pared by 1 base and J by 5 bases, with 6 bases of the junction left unmatched. CDR3 in amino acids: CASSQVENRGETQYF. The CDR3 DNA follows: TGTGCCAGCAGCCAAGTGGAAAACAGGGGGGAGACCCAGTACTTC.

The chain combines TRBV5-1 with TRBJ2-1, with D maybe TRBD2 (6 bases). This CDR3 comprises 15 residues. Trimming shortened V by 5 bases and J by 1 base, and 13 bases separated the two germline ends. Germline-derived CDR1 and CDR2 are SGHRS and YFSETQ. CDR3 region: CASSYGSGSYNEQFF. The CDR3 DNA follows: TGCGCCAGCAGTTACGGGAGTGGGTCCTACAATGAGCAGTTCTTC.

This clone appeared once. V is TRBV7-9 and J is TRBJ2-1; 9 nucleotides align to TRBD2. Trimming cost V 5 bases and J 9 bases; bases outside gene matches: 8. Germline V gives CDR1 SEHNR, CDR2 FQNEAQ (reference sequence). The CDR3 sequence is 14 residues long. The CDR3, as DNA: TGTGCCAGCAGCACTATAGCGGGAGTGGCTGAGCAGTTCTTC. It encodes CASSTIAGVAEQFF.

This clone appeared once. The V call is TRBV19, the J call TRBJ1-1, with 9 bases lining up with TRBD1. Per germline, CDR1 LNHDA and CDR2 SQIVND (reference sequence). Trimming cost V 7 bases and J 0 bases; bases outside gene matches: 3. The CDR3 sequence is 14 residues long. This CDR3 is CASIGTGLNTEAFF. The CDR3 DNA reads TGTGCCAGTATAGGGACAGGGCTGAACACTGAAGCTTTCTTT.

The chain combines TRBV3-1 (or the pseudogene TRBV3-2) with TRBJ2-1, with 14 bases matching TRBD2. The germline V gene has CDR1 LGHDT and CDR2 YNNKEL (reference sequence). This CDR3 spans 15 amino acids. Unmatched junction bases numbered 4, after V lost 4 bases and J lost 8 bases. Written as DNA, the CDR3 is TGTGCCAGCAGCCCACCGGGACTAGCGGGAGATGAGCAGTTCTTC. This codes for CASSPPGLAGDEQFF.

This clone appeared a few times. The genes are TRBV10-3 and TRBJ1-1; D unresolved. V was trimmed by 0 bases and J by 1 base, leaving 9 bases between them. Germline V gene data show CDR1 as ENHRY and CDR2 as SYGVKD. The CDR3 totals 15 residues. The CDR3 sequence: CAISESRGQNTEAFF. DNA of the CDR3: TGTGCCATCAGTGAGTCGCGAGGCCAGAACACTGAAGCTTTCTTT.

The gene calls are TRBV9 and TRBJ2-7; the D gene is possibly TRBD1 (5 bases). This CDR3 contains 15 residues. V was cut by 0 bases and J by 5 bases, with 15 bases left in between. CDR1 and CDR2 from the germline V gene are SGDLS and YYNGEE. The CDR3 DNA reads TGTGCCAGCAGCGTAGGGAAGGGGCGAGAGGACGAGCAGTACTTC. This sequence encodes CASSVGKGREDEQYF.

The chain is built from TRBV6-1 and TRBJ1-2; TRBD1 matches 9 bases. From germline, CDR1 is MNHNS and CDR2 SASEGT. The V segment lost 2 bases and the J segment 4 bases; nucleotides outside the gene matches: 5. The CDR3 has 15 amino acids. The CDR3 DNA sequence: TGTGCCAGCAGTGAATCAGACAGGGGGGCCTATGGCTACACCTTC. It is translated as CASSESDRGAYGYTF.